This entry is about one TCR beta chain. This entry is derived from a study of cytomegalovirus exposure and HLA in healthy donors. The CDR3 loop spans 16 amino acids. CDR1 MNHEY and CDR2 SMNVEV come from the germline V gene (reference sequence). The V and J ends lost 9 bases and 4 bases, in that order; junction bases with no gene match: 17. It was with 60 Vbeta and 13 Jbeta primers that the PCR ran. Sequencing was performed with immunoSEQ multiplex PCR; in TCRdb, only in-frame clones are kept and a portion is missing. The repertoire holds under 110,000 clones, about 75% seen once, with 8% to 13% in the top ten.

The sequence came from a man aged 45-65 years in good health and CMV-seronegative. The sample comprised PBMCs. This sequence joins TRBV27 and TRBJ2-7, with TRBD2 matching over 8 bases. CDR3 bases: TGTGCCAGTACTCTCCGGGGGGGACACCAAAGGTACGAGCAGTACTTC. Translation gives CASTLRGGHQRYEQYF.